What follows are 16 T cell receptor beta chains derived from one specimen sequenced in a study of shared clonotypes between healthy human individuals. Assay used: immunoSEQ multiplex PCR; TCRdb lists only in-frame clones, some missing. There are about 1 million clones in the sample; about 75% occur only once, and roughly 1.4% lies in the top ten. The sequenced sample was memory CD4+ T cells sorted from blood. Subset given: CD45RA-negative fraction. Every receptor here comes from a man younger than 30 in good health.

The CDR3 DNA reads as TGTGCCAGTAGTATAAGTGTGAGGGTGGGAGTATACAATGAGCAGTTCTTC. It encodes CASSISVRVGVYNEQFF. V usage is TRBV19 and J usage is TRBJ2-1; maybe TRBD2 (5 bases). Germline V gives CDR1 LNHDA, CDR2 SQIVND (reference sequence). CDR3 length equals 17 residues. Trimming removed 2 bases from V and 4 bases from J, with 18 bases in between.

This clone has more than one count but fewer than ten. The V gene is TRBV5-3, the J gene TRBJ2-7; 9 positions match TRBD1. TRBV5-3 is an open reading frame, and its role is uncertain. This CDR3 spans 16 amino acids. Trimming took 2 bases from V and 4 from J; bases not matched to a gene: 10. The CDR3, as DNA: TGTGCCAGAAGCTTAAGGATCGGGACAGGGTGGTACGAGCAGTACTTC. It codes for CARSLRIGTGWYEQYF.

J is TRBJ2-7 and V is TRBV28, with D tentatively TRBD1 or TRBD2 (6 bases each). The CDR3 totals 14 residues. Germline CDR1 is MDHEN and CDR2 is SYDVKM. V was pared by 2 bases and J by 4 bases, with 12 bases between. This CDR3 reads CASSLPQGRYEQYF. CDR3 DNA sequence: TGTGCCAGCAGTTTACCCCAGGGGAGGTACGAGCAGTACTTC.

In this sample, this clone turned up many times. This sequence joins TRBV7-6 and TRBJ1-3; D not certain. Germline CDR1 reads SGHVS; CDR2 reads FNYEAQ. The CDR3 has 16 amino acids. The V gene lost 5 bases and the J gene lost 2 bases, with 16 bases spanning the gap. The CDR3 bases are TGTGCCAGCAGCCAAGCGGTCGGCAGTACTGGAAACACCATATATTTT. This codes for CASSQAVGSTGNTIYF.

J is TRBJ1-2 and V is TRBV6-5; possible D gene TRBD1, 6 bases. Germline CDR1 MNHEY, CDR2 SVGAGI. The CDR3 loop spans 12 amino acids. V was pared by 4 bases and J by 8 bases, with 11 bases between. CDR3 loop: CASSSSGDGYTF. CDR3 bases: TGTGCCAGCAGTTCATCAGGGGACGGCTACACCTTC.

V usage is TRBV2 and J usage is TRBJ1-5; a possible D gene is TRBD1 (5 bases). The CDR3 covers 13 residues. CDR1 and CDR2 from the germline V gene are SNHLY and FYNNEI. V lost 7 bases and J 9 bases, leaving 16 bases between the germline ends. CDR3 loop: CASTLQGLGPQHF. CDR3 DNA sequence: TGTGCCAGCACCCTCCAGGGCCTCGGGCCCCAGCATTTT.

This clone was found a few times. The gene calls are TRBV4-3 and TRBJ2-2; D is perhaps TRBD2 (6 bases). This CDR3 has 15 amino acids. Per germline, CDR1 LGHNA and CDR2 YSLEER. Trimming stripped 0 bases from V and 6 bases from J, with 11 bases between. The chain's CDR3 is CASSQDQSGPGELFF. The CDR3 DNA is TGCGCCAGCAGCCAAGACCAGAGCGGGCCCGGGGAGCTGTTTTTT.

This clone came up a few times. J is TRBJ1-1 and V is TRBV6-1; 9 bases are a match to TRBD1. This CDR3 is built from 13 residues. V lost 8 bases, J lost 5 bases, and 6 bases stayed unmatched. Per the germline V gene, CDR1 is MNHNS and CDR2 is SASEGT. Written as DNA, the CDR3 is TGTGCCAGCTTCAACAGGGGGCGAACTGAAGCTTTCTTT. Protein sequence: CASFNRGRTEAFF.

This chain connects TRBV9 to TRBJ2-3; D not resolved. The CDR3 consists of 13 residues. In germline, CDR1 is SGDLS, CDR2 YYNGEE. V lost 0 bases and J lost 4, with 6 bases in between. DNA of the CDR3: TGTGCCAGCAGCGTAGAAGTATCAGATACGCAGTATTTT. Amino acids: CASSVEVSDTQYF.

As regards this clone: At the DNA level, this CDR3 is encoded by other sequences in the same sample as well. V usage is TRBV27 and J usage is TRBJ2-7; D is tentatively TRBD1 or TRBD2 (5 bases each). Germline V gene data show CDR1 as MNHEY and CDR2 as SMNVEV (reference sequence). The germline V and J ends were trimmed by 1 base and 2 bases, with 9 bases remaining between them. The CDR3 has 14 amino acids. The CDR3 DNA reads TGTGCCAGCAGTTTATTTCGGGACCCCTACGAGCAGTACTTC. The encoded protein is CASSLFRDPYEQYF.

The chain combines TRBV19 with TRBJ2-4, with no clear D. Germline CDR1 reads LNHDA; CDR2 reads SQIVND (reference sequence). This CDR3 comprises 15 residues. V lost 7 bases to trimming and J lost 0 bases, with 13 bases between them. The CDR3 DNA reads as TGTGCCAGTAACCCCGGACGGTTAGCCAAAAACATTCAGTACTTC. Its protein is CASNPGRLAKNIQYF.

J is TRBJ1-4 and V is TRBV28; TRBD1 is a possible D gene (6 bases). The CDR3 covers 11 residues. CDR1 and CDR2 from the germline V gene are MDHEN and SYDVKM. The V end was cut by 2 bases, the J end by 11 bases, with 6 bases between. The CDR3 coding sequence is TGTGCCAGCAGTTTACAGGGGAAACTGTTTTTT. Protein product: CASSLQGKLFF.

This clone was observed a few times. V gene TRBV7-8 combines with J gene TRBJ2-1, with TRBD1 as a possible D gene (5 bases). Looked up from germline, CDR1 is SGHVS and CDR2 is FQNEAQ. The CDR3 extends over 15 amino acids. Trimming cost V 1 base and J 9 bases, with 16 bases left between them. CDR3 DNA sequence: TGTGCCAGCAGCTTAGGTGCGGCAGGGCTCAGTGAGCAGTTCTTC. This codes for CASSLGAAGLSEQFF.

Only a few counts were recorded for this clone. CDR3 loop: CAWTLPQGNEQFF. In DNA, the CDR3 is TGTGCCTGGACTCTACCCCAAGGAAATGAGCAGTTCTTC. The rearrangement uses TRBV30 and TRBJ2-1; unclear D gene. Germline lookup yields CDR1 GTSNPN and CDR2 SVGIG (reference sequence). V lost 4 bases, J lost 7 bases, and 14 bases lay in between. This CDR3 is built from 13 residues.

The CDR3 region is CASSRQTGPDTQYF. CDR3 DNA: TGTGCCAGCAGCCGTCAGACAGGGCCAGATACGCAGTATTTT. The chain combines TRBV7-2 with TRBJ2-3; 7 bases are shared with TRBD1. With 5 bases clipped from V and 4 bases from J, the junction kept 6 bases outside the gene matches. This CDR3 region has 14 residues. Per the germline V gene, CDR1 is SGHTA and CDR2 is FQGNSA.

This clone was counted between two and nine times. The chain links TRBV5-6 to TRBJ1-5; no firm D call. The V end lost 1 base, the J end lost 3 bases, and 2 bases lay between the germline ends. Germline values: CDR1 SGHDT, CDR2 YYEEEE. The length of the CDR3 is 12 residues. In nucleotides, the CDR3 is TGTGCCAGCAGCTTGCCCAATCAGCCCCAGCATTTT. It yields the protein CASSLPNQPQHF.